This TCR beta chain was profiled in a study of cytomegalovirus exposure and HLA in healthy donors. Study-wide results and limits: The authors excluded some V segments, including TRBV6-2 and TRBV6-3, as indistinguishable. Presence/absence analyses treated sequencing depth as roughly uniform across donors. Within the data, a cluster of highly shared sequence variants was likely a sequencing artifact. Later analysis demonstrated an association between a missense DCLRE1C variant and TCR beta V- and J-gene trimming.

13 Jbeta primers and 60 Vbeta primers were used for the PCR. Data came from immunoSEQ multiplex PCR; TCRdb stores just in-frame clones and leaves some out. The table has 100,000 to 120,000 clones, around 80% seen once. Remarks on this clone: Its antigen is unidentified.

The germline V gene encodes CDR1 SNHLY and CDR2 FYNNEI. Unmatched junction bases numbered 8, after V lost 7 bases and J lost 8 bases. This CDR3 is built from 13 residues. The V and J genes are TRBV2 and TRBJ1-2; 9 nucleotides line up with TRBD1. This TCR was recovered from a man in his thirties or forties in good health and CMV-seropositive. Sequenced sample: PBMCs. Here the CDR3 reads CASMDRGRIGYTF. The CDR3 DNA follows: TGTGCCAGCATGGACAGGGGTAGGATCGGCTACACCTTC.